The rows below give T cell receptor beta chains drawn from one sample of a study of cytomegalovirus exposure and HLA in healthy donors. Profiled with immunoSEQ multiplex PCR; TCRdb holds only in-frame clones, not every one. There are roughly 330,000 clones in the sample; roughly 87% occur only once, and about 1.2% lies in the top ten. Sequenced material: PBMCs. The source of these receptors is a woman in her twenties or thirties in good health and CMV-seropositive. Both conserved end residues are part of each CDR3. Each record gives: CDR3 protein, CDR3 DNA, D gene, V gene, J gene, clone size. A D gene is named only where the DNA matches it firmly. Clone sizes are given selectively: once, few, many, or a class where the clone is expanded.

CSANDYEQYF	TGCAGTGCTAACGACTACGAGCAGTACTTC	NA	TRBV20-1	TRBJ2-7	NA
CASSYGREQYF	TGTGCCAGCAGCTACGGCCGGGAGCAGTACTTC	NA	TRBV27	TRBJ2-7	NA
CASSLLGSGNTIYF	TGTGCCAGCAGTTTATTGGGTTCTGGAAACACCATATATTTT	NA	TRBV27	TRBJ1-3	NA
CASSKTENTEAFF	TGTGCCAGCAGTAAGACAGAGAACACTGAAGCTTTCTTT	NA	TRBV2	TRBJ1-1	NA
CASSDRTGTYGYTF	TGTGCCAGCAGTGACCGGACAGGGACTTATGGCTACACCTTC	TRBD1	TRBV27	TRBJ1-2	few
CASSGSRSYEQYF	TGCGCCAGCAGCGGCAGTCGCTCCTACGAGCAGTACTTC	NA	TRBV5-1	TRBJ2-7	few
CASSPPVDEQFF	TGTGCCAGCTCACCTCCGGTCGATGAGCAGTTCTTC	NA	TRBV18	TRBJ2-1	NA
CAWSQEGYTF	TGTGCCTGGAGTCAGGAAGGCTACACCTTC	NA	TRBV30	TRBJ1-2	once
CASSLGRGREKLFF	TGCGCCAGCAGCTTGGGTAGGGGCCGGGAAAAACTGTTTTTT	NA	TRBV5-1	TRBJ1-4	NA
CASRTSRGGNQPQHF	TGTGCCAGCAGAACATCCCGGGGCGGAAATCAGCCCCAGCATTTT	NA	TRBV27	TRBJ1-5	few
CASSRTSLEGYTF	TGTGCCAGCTCCAGGACCTCCCTTGAGGGCTACACCTTC	NA	TRBV5-4	TRBJ1-2	NA
CASSRGFNTFQETQYF	TGCGCCAGCAGCAGGGGATTTAATACCTTCCAAGAGACCCAGTACTTC	NA	TRBV5-1	TRBJ2-5	NA
CASSQGRDRGRAGRDTQYF	TGTGCCAGCAGCCAAGGGCGGGACAGGGGACGAGCGGGAAGAGATACGCAGTATTTT	TRBD1	TRBV14	TRBJ2-3	NA
CASSSGQVLNNEQFF	TGTGCCAGCAGCTCAGGACAGGTCCTGAACAATGAGCAGTTCTTC	TRBD1	TRBV11-1	TRBJ2-1	many
CASSLTGPRAGQSSTNTGELFF	TGTGCCAGCAGCTTAACAGGCCCGAGGGCAGGACAGAGCTCCACGAACACCGGGGAGCTGTTTTTT	NA	TRBV7-3	TRBJ2-2	NA
CASGSGGLSSYEQYF	TGTGCCAGCGGTTCTGGGGGCCTCAGCTCCTACGAGCAGTACTTC	NA	TRBV28	TRBJ2-7	NA
CAWSVGTGATLMKGDQPQHF	TGTGCCTGGAGTGTCGGGACAGGGGCGACGCTCATGAAGGGTGATCAGCCCCAGCATTTT	TRBD1	TRBV30	TRBJ1-5	NA
CASSQEWGRNTGELFF	TGCGCCAGCAGCCAAGAATGGGGGCGAAACACCGGGGAGCTGTTTTTT	NA	TRBV4-3	TRBJ2-2	NA
CASRMVEGSTDTQYF	TGTGCCAGCAGGATGGTGGAGGGGAGCACAGATACGCAGTATTTT	NA	TRBV28	TRBJ2-3	NA
CSASAGDEQFF	TGCAGTGCTAGTGCAGGAGATGAGCAGTTCTTC	NA	TRBV20-1	TRBJ2-1	NA